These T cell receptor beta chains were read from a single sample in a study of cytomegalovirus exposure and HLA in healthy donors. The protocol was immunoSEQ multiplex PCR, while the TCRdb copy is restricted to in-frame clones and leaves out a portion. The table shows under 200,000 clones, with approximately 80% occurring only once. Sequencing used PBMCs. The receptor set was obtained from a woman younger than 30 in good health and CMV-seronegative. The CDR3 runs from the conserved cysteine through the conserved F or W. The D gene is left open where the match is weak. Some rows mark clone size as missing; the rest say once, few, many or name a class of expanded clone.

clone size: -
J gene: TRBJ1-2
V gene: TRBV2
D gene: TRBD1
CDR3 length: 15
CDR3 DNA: TGTGCCAGCACCCCGAAGGGGGCCGTGGGGTATGGCTACACCTTC
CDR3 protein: CASTPKGAVGYGYTF

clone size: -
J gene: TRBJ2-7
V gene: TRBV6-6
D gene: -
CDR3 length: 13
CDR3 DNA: TGTGCCAGCAGGTCCACAGGGATGGACGAGCAGTACTTC
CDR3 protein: CASRSTGMDEQYF

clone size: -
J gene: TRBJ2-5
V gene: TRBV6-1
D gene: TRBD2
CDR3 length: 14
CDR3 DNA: TGTGCCAGCAGTGTGGCTAGCGGGGGGGGAACTCAGTACTTC
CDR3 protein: CASSVASGGGTQYF

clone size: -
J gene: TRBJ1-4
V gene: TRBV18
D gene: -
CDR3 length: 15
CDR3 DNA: TGTGCCAGCTCACCAACGGGGGTAGCGGAAGAAAAACTGTTTTTT
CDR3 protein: CASSPTGVAEEKLFF

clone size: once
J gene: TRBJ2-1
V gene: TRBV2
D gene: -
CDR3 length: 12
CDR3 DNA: TGTGCCAGCAGTGAGCACGGGAATGAGCAGTTCTTC
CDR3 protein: CASSEHGNEQFF

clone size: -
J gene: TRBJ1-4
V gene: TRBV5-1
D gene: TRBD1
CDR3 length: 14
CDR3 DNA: TGCGCCAGCAGAAGGGACAGGGGTACTGAAAAACTGTTTTTT
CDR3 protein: CASRRDRGTEKLFF

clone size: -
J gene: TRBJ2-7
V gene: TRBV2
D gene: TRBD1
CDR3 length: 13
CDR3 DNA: TGTGCCAGCAGGGGACAGGGCTCCTACGAGCAGTACTTC
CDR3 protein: CASRGQGSYEQYF

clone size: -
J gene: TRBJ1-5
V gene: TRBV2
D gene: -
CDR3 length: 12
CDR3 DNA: TGTGCCAGCAGTGTGACGGGAGGGACCCAGCATTTT
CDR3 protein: CASSVTGGTQHF

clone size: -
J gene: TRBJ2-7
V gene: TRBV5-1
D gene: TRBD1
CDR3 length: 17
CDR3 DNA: TGCGCCAGCAGCCCTCTTTACGACAGGGGGACTTCCTACGAGCAGTACTTC
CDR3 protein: CASSPLYDRGTSYEQYF

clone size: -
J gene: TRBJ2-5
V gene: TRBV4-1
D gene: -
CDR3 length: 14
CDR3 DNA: TGCGCCAGCAGCCAAGGAGCCCAGGCACCGAAGAAGTACTTC
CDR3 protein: CASSQGAQAPKKYF

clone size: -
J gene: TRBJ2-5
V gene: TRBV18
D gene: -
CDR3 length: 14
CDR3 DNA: TGTGCCAGCTCACCAGCGGGACAGCAAGAGACCCAGTACTTC
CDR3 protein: CASSPAGQQETQYF

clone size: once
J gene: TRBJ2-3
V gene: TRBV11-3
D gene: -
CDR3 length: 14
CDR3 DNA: TGTGCCAGCAGCTTAGACGGGAGCACAGATACGCAGTATTTT
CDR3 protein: CASSLDGSTDTQYF

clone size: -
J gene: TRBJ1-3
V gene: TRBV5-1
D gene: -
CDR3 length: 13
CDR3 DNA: TGCGCCAGCAACCGAGTGGGAGAAAACACCATATATTTT
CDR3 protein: CASNRVGENTIYF

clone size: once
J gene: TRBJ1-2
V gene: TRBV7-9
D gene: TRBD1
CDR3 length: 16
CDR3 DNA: TGTGCCAGCAGCCCTCGGGACAGGGGGGCTGGATATGGCTACACCTTC
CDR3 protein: CASSPRDRGAGYGYTF

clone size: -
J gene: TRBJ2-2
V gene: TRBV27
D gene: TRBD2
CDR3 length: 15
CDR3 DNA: TGTGCCAGCAGCTGGGGGGGAGGGGACACCGGGGAGCTGTTTTTT
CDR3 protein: CASSWGGGDTGELFF

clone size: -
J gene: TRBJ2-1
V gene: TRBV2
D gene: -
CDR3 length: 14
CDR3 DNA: TGTGCCAGCAGTATTACGAGATTGGACAATGAGCAGTTCTTC
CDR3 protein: CASSITRLDNEQFF

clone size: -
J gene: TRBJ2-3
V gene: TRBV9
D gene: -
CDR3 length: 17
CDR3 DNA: TGTGCCAGCAGCGTATTCGGAACAGGGTTCTCAACAGATACGCAGTATTTT
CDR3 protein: CASSVFGTGFSTDTQYF

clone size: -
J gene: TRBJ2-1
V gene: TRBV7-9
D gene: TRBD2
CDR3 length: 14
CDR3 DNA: TGTGCCAGCACCGAATGGACTAGTAATAATGAGCAGTTCTTC
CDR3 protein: CASTEWTSNNEQFF

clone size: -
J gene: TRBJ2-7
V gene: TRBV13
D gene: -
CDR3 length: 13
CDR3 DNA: TGTGCCAGCAGCCTAGGACTTATCTACGAGCAGTACTTC
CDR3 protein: CASSLGLIYEQYF

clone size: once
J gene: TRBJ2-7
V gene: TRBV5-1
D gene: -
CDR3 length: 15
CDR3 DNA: TGCGCCAGCAGCTTGTCTCAAGGGGTCTCCTACGAGCAGTACTTC
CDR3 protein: CASSLSQGVSYEQYF

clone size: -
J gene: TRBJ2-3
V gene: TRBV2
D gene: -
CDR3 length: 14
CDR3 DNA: TGTGCCAGCAGTGGACGCCAGGCCACAGATACGCAGTATTTT
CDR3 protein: CASSGRQATDTQYF

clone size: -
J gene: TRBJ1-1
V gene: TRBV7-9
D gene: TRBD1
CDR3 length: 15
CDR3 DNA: TGTGCCAGCAGCGTCGACAGGGGAGTGAACACTGAAGCTTTCTTT
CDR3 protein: CASSVDRGVNTEAFF

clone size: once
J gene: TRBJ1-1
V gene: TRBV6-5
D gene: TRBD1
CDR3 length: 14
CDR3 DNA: TGTGCCAGCAGTAGGGACAGGGGGAGAACTGAAGCTTTCTTT
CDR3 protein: CASSRDRGRTEAFF

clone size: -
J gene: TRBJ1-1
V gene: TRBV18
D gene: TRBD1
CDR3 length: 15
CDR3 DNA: TGTGCCAGCTCACCGGGACAGGCCATGAACACTGAAGCTTTCTTT
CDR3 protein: CASSPGQAMNTEAFF

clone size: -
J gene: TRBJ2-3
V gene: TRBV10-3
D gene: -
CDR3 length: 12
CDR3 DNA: TGTGCCATCAGTGGAGGGCCAGATACGCAGTATTTT
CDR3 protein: CAISGGPDTQYF

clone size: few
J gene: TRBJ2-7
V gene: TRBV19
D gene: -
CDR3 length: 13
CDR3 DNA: TGTGCCAGTAGTGTGACAGCCACCTACGAGCAGTACTTC
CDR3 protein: CASSVTATYEQYF

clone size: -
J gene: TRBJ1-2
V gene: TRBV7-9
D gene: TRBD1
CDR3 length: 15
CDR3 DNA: TGTGCCAGCAGCTTAAGCAGGGGGTCTGACTATGGCTACACCTTC
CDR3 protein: CASSLSRGSDYGYTF

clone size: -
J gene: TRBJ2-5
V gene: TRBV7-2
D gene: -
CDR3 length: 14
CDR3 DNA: TGTGCCAGCAGCTTAGATGTTAGCATGGGGACCCAGTACTTC
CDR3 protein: CASSLDVSMGTQYF

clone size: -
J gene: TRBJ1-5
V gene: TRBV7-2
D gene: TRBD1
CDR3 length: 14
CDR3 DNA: TGTGCCAGCAGCCAGGACAGGGGGCCCTCGCCCCAGCATTTT
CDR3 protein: CASSQDRGPSPQHF

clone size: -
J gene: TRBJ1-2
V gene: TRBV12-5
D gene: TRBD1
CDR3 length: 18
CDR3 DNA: TGTGCTAGGACACTACTGGGGGGGCAGGGGGCGTCTAACTATGGCTACACCTTC
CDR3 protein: CARTLLGGQGASNYGYTF

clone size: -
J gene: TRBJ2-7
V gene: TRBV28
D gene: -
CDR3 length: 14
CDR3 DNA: TGTGCCAGCAGTTTCAGGGGCGGAACCGGACGGCAGTACTTC
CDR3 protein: CASSFRGGTGRQYF

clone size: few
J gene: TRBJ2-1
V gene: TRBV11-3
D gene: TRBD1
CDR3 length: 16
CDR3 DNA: TGTGCCAGCAGCTTAGATTGGGGACAGGTCGGGAATGAGCAGTTCTTC
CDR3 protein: CASSLDWGQVGNEQFF

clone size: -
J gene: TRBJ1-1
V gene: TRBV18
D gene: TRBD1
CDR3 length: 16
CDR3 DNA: TGTGCCAGCTCACCAGGGACAGGGAACATGAACACTGAAGCTTTCTTT
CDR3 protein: CASSPGTGNMNTEAFF

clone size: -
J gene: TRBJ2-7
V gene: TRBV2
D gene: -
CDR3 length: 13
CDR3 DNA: TGTGCCAGCAATGCAGATATGTCCTACGAGCAGTACTTC
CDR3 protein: CASNADMSYEQYF

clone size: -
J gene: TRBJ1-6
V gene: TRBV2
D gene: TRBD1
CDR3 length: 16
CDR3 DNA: TGTGCCAGCAGTGGACAGGGGCCGGGCTATAATTCACCCCTCCACTTT
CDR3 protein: CASSGQGPGYNSPLHF

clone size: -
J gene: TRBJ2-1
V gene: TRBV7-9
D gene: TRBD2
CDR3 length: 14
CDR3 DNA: TGTGCCAGCAGTAGCGGGGGGGCCTACAATGAGCAGTTCTTC
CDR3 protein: CASSSGGAYNEQFF

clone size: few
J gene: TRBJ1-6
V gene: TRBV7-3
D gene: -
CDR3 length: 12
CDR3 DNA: TGTGCCAGCAGCCCATATAATTCACCCCTCCACTTT
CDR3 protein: CASSPYNSPLHF

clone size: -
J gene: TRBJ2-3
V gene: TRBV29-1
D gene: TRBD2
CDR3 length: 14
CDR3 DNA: TGCAGCGTCGGACCGGGACTAGCAACAGATACGCAGTATTTT
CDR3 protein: CSVGPGLATDTQYF

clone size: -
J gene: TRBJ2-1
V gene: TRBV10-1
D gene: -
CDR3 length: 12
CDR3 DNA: TGCGCCAGCAGTGAGTCCGGGGGTAAGCAGTTCTTC
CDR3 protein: CASSESGGKQFF

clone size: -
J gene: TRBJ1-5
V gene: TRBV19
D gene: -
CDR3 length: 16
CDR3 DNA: TGCGCCAGTAGCGCATCGGGGGGCGCTGGGTTTCAGCCCCAGCATTTT
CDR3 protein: CASSASGGAGFQPQHF